This TCR beta chain was recorded in a study of sequential checkpoint blockade in melanoma. About the study: Both treatment sequences were followed by maintenance nivolumab.

This CDR3 spans 13 amino acids. Per the germline V gene, CDR1 is LNHDA and CDR2 is SQIVND (reference sequence). The method was immunoSEQ multiplex PCR; TCRdb's version includes in-frame clones alone and lacks a portion of them. The profile shows roughly 30,000 clones, 83% of them singletons. Treatment indicated: randomized to nivolumab then ipilimumab (arm A) or the reverse (arm B). In this sample, this clone turned up once. Sample: CD8+ T cells sorted from blood (inferred from file names), taken from a patient given nivolumab and ipilimumab in sequence. This sequence joins TRBV19 and TRBJ2-5; a weak D match, TRBD2 (5 bases). The J call may be mistaken, given a closer DNA end match to TRBJ2-7. This TCR came from a human donor with melanoma. DNA of the CDR3: TGTGCCAGTTCCCCCGGAGGCTCCTACGAGCAGTACTTC. This encodes CASSPGGSYEQYF.